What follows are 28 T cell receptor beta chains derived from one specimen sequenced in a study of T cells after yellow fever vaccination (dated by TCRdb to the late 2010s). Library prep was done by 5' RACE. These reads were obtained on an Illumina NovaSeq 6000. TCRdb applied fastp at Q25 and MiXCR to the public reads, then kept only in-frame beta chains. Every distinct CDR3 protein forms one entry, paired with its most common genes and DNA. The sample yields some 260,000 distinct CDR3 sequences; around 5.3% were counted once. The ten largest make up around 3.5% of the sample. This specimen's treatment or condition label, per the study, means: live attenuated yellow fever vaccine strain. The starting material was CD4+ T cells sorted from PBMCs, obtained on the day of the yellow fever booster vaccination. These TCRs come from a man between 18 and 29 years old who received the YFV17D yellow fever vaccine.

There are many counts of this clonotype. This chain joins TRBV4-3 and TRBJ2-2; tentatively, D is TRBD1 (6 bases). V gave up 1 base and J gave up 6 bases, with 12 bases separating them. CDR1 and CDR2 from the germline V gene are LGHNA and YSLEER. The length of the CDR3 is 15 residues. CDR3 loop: CASSQGSGVAGELFF. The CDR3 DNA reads TGCGCCAGCAGCCAAGGGTCAGGGGTTGCCGGGGAGCTGTTTTTT.

The CDR3 here is CSVERGQASDTQYF. CDR3 DNA: TGCAGCGTTGAACGGGGACAGGCGTCAGATACGCAGTATTTT. J is TRBJ2-3 and V is TRBV29-1, with 8 bases identical to TRBD1. From germline, CDR1 is SQVTM and CDR2 ANQGSEA. The CDR3 has 14 amino acids. Trimming at V came to 2 bases and at J to 4 bases, leaving 5 bases not matched to a gene.

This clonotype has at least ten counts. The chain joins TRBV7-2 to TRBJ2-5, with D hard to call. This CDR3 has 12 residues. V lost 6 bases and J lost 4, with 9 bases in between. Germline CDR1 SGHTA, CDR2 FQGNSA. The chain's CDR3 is CASSLTRETQYF. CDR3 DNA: TGTGCCAGCAGTTTAACGAGAGAGACCCAGTACTTC.

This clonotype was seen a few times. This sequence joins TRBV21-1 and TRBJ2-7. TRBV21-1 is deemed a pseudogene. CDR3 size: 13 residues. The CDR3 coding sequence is TGTGCCAGCCGCCGCAGGAGCCACTACGAGCAGTACTTC. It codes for CASRRRSHYEQYF.

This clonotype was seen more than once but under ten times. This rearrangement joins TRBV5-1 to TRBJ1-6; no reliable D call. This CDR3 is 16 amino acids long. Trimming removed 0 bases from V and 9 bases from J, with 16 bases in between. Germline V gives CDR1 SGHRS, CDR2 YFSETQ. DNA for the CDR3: TGCGCCAGCAGCTTGGAAGTAGTGGGCTATGGTTCACCCCTCCACTTT. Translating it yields CASSLEVVGYGSPLHF.

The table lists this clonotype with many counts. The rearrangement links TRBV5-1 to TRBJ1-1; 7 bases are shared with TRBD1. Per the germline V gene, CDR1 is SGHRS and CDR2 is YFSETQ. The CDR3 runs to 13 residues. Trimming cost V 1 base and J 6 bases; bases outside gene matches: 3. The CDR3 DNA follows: TGCGCCAGCAGCTTGACAGGGGTACCTGAAGCTTTCTTT. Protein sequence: CASSLTGVPEAFF.

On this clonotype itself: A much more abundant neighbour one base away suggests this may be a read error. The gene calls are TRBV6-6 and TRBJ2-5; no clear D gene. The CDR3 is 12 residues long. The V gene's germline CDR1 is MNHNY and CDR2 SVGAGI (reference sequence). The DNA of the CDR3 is TGTGCCAGCAGTAGGACCATCGAGACCCAGCACTTC. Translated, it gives CASSRTIETQHF.

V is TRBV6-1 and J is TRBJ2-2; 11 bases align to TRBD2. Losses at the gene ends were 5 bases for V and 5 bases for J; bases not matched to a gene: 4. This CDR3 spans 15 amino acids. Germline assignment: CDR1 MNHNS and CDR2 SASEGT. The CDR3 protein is CASSSRLAGTGELFF. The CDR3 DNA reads TGTGCCAGCAGTTCAAGACTAGCGGGAACCGGGGAGCTGTTTTTT.

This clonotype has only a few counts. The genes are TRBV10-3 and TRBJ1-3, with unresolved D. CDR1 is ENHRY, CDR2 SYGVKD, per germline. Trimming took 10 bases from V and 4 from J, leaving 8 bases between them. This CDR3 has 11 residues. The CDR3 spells CASSDGNTIYF. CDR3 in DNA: TGTGCCAGTAGTGACGGAAACACCATATATTTT.

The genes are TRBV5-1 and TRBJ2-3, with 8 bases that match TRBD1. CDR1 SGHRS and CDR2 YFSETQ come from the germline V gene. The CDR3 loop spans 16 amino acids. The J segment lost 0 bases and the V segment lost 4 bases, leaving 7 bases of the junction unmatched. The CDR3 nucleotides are TGCGCCAGCAGCGCAGACAGGGGCCCTAGCACAGATACGCAGTATTTT. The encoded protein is CASSADRGPSTDTQYF.

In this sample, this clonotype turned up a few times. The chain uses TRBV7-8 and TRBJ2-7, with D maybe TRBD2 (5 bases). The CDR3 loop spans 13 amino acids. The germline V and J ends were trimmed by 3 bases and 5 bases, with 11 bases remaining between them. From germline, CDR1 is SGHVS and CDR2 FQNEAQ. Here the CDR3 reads CASSLSGINEQYV. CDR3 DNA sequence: TGTGCCAGCAGCTTGTCGGGGATTAACGAGCAGTACGTC.

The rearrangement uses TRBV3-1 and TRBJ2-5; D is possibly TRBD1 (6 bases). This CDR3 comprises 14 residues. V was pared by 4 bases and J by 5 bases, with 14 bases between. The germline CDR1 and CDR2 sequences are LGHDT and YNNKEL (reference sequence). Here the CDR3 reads CASSRTAKGETQYF. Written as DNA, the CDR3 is TGTGCCAGCAGCCGGACAGCCAAGGGGGAGACCCAGTACTTC.

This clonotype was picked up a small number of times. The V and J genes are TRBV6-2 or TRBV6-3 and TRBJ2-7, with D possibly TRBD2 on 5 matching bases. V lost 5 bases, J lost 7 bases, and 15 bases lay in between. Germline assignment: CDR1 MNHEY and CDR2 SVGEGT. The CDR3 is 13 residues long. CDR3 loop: CASSPRGLGEQYV. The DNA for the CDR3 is TGTGCCAGCAGTCCCCGCGGGCTGGGAGAGCAGTACGTC.

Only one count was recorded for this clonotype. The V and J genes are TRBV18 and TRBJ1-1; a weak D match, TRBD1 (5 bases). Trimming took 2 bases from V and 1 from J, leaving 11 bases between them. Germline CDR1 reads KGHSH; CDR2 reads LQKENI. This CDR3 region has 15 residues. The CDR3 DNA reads TGTGCCAGCTCACCAGGTTCAGGACAGAACACTGAAGCTTTCTTT. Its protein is CASSPGSGQNTEAFF.

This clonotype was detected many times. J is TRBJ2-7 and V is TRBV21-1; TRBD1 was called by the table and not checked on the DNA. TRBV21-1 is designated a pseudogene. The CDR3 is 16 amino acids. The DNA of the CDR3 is TGTGCCAGCAGCAAAGTAGCTGGGACAGGGGTATTCGAGCAGTACGTC. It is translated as CASSKVAGTGVFEQYV.

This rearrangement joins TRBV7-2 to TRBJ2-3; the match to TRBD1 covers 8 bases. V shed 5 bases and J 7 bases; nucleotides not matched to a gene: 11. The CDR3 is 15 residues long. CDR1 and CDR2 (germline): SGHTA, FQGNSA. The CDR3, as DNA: TGTGCCAGCAGCCGGACAGGGATCGGGGAGAATACGCAGTATTTT. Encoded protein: CASSRTGIGENTQYF.

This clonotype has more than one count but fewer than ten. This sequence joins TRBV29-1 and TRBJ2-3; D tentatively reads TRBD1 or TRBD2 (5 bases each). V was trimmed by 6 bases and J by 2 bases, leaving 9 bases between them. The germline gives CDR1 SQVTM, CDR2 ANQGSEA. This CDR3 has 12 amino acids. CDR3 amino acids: CSVEGPTDTQYF. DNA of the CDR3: TGCAGCGTAGAGGGACCCACAGATACGCAGTATTTT.

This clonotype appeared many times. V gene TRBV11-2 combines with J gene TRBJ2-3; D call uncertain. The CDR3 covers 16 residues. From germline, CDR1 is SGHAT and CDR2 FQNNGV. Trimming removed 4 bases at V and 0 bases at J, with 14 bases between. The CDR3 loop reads CASSSSFYPSTDTQYF. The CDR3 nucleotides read TGTGCCAGCAGCTCTTCGTTCTACCCAAGCACAGATACGCAGTATTTT.

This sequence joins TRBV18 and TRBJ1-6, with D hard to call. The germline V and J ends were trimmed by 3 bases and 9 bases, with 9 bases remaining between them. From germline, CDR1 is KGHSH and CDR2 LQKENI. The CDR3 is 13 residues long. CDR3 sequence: CASSPVAGSPLHF. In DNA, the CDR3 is TGTGCCAGCTCACCCGTAGCCGGTTCACCCCTCCACTTT.

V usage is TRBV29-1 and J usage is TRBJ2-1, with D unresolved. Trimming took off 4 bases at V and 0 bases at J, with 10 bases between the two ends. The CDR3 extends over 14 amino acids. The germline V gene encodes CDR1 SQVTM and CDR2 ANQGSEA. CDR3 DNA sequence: TGCAGCGTTGTAATACTCAGCTCCTACAATGAGCAGTTCTTC. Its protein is CSVVILSSYNEQFF.

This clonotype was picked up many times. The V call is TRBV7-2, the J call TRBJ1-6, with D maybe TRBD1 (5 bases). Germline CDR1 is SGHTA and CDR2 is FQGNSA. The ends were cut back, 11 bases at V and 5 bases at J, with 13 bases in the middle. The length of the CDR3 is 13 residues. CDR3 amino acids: CAGRGVNNSPLHF. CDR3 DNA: TGTGCCGGGAGAGGGGTCAATAATTCACCCCTCCACTTT.

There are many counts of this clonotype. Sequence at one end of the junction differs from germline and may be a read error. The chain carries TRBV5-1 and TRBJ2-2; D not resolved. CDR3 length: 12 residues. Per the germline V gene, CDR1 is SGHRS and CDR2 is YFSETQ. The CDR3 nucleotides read TGCGCCAGCCGCTTGTACCCCGGGGAGCTGTTTTTT. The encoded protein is CASRLYPGELFF. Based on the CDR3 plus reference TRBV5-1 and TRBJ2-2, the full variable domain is KAGVTQTPRYLIKTRGQQVTLSCSPISGHRSVSWYQQTPGQGLQFLFEYFSETQRNKGNFPGRFSGRQFSNSRSEMNVSTLELGDSALYLCASRLYPGELFFGEGSRLTVL.

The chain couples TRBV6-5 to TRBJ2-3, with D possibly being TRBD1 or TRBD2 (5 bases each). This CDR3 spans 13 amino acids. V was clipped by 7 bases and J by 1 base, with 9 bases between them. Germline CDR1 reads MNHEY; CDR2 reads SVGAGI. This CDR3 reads CASTGPGTDTQYF. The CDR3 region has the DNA TGTGCCAGCACGGGACCTGGCACAGATACGCAGTATTTT.

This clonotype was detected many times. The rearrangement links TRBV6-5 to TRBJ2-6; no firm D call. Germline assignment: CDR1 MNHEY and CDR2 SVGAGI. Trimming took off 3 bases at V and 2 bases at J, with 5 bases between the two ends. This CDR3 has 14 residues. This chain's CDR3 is CASSYKPGANVLTF. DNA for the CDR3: TGTGCCAGCAGTTATAAACCTGGGGCCAACGTCCTGACTTTC.

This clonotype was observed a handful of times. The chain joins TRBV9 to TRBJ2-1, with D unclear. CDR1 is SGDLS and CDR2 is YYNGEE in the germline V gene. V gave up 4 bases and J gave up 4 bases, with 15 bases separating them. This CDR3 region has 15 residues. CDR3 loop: CASSLSHQRYNEQFF. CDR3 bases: TGTGCCAGCAGCCTCAGCCATCAACGTTACAATGAGCAGTTCTTC.

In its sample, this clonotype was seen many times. The CDR3 sequence is CASSPNGGDEQYV. The CDR3 coding sequence is TGTGCCAGCAGTCCTAATGGAGGGGACGAGCAGTACGTC. V and J are TRBV12-3 or TRBV12-4 and TRBJ2-7, with TRBD2 as a possible D gene (6 bases). There are 13 residues in the CDR3. The germline V and J ends were trimmed by 5 bases and 5 bases, with 13 bases remaining between them.

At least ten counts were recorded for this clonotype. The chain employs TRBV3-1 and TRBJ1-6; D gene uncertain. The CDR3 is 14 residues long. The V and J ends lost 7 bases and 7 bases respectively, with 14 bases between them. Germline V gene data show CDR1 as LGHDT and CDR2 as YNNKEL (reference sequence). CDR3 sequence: CASNRGQSNSPLHF. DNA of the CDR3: TGTGCCAGCAATCGCGGTCAGTCAAATTCACCCCTCCACTTT.

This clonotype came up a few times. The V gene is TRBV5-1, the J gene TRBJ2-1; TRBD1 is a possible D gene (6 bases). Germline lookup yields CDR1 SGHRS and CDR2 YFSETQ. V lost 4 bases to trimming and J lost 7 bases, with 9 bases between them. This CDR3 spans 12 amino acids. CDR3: CASSITGNEQFF. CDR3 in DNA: TGCGCCAGCAGCATAACAGGGAATGAGCAGTTCTTC.